The 3 T cell receptor beta chains reported below all come from one sample, sequenced in a study of T cell responses to AZD1222 COVID-19 vaccine. Measured with immunoSEQ multiplex PCR; TCRdb has only the in-frame clones, and not every one. The top ten hold about 1% of the sample, which has 190,000 or so clones, approximately 93% seen once. The material sequenced was peripheral blood, taken 28 days after the second AZD1222 dose. The receptors originated from an adult who received the AZD1222 COVID-19 vaccine.

This clone has only one observation. The chain is built from TRBV5-6 and TRBJ1-1, with a tentative D call TRBD1 (5 bases). Trimming took 1 base from V and 6 from J, leaving 10 bases between them. Germline lookup yields CDR1 SGHDT and CDR2 YYEEEE. The CDR3 runs to 13 residues. CDR3 amino acids: CASSLPGRPEAFF. CDR3 coding DNA: TGTGCCAGCAGCTTGCCAGGGCGGCCTGAAGCTTTCTTT.

This clone was seen at least ten times. The rearrangement joins TRBV27 to TRBJ1-5; D remains ambiguous. CDR1 and CDR2 (germline): MNHEY, SMNVEV (reference sequence). This CDR3 is 16 amino acids long. Trimming stripped 4 bases from V and 6 bases from J, with 19 bases between. The CDR3 sequence is CASSSQAERYTQPQHF. The CDR3 bases are TGTGCCAGCAGTTCCCAGGCGGAACGATACACTCAGCCCCAGCATTTT.

The V and J genes are TRBV6-5 and TRBJ1-2, with 8 bases lining up with TRBD1. Germline V lookup: CDR1 MNHEY, CDR2 SVGAGI. The CDR3 is 13 residues long. V trimming: 6 bases; J trimming: 7 bases; junction bases outside the gene matches: 7. CDR3 in amino acids: CASREGQVLGYTF. The CDR3 nucleotides are TGTGCCAGCAGGGAGGGACAGGTCCTTGGCTACACCTTC.